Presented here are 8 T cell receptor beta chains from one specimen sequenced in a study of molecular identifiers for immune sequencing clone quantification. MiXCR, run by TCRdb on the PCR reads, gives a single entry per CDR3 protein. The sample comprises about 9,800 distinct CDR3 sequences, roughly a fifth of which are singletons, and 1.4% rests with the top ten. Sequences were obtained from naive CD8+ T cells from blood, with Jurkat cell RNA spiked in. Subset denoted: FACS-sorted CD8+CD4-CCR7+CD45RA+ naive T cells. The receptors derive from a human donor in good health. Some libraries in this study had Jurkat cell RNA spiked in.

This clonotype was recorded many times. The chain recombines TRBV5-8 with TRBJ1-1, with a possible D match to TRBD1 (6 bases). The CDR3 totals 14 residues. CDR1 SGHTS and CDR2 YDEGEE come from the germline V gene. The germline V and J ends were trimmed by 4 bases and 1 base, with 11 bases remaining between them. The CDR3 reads CASSIGTPNTEAFF. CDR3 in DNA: TGTGCCAGCAGCATAGGGACACCGAACACTGAAGCTTTCTTT. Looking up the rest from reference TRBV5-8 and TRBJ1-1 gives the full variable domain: EAGVTQSPTHLIKTRGQQATLRCSPISGHTSVYWYQQALGLGLQFLLWYDEGEERNRGNFPPRFSGRQFPNYSSELNVNALELEDSALYLCASSIGTPNTEAFFGQGTRLTVV.

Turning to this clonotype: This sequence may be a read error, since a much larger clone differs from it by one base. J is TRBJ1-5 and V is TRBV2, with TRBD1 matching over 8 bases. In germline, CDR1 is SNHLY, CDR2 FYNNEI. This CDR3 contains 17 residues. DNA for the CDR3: TGTGGCAGCAGTGGATCGAGGACAGGGCTGCCGAATCAGCCCCAGCATTTT. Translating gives CGSSGSRTGLPNQPQHF.

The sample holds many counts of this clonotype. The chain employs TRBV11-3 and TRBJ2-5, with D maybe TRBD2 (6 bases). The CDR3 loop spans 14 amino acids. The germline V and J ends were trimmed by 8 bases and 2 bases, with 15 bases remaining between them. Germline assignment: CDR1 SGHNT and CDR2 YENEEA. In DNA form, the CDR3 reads TGTGCCAGCTCCCGGACGGGGGAGCAAGAGACCCAGTACTTC. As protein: CASSRTGEQETQYF.

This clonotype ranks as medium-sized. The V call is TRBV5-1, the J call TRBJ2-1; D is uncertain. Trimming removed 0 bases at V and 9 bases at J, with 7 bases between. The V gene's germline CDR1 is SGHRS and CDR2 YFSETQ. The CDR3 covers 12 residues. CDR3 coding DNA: TGCGCCAGCAGCTTGGTAGCCGGTGAGCAGTTCTTC. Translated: CASSLVAGEQFF.

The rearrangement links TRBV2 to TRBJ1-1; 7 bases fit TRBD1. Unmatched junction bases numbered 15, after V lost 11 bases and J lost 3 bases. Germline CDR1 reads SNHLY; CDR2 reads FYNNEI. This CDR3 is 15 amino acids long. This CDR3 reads CAGSLGGGADTEAFF. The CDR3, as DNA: TGTGCCGGATCCCTTGGAGGGGGCGCGGACACTGAAGCTTTCTTT.

The CDR3 sequence: CASSQDYANQPQHF. As DNA, the CDR3 is TGCGCCAGCAGCCAAGACTACGCCAATCAGCCCCAGCATTTT. The chain is built from TRBV4-3 and TRBJ1-5; unclear D gene. CDR3 size: 14 residues. Germline V gene data show CDR1 as LGHNA and CDR2 as YSLEER. Trimming took off 0 bases at V and 3 bases at J, with 6 bases between the two ends.

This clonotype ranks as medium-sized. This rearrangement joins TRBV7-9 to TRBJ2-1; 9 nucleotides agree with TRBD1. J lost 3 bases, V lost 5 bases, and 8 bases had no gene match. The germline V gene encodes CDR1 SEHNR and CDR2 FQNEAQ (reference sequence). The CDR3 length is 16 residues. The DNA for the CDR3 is TGTGCCAGCAGCCTAACTTGGGACAGGGTCTACAATGAGCAGTTCTTC. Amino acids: CASSLTWDRVYNEQFF.

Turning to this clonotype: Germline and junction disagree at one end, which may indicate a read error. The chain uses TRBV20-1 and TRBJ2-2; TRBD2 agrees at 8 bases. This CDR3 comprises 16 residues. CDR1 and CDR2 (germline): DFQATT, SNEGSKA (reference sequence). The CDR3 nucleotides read TGCAGTGCCAGAGGTCCTCTACTAGCGGTTGGGGGGGAGCTGTTTTTT. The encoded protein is CSARGPLLAVGGELFF.